This entry is about one T cell receptor (beta chain). The antigen remains unidentified. The data derive from a study of CD8+ T cells in alopecia areata. At the level of the study: In an open-label trial, patients got 5 to 10 mg tofacitinib twice daily. Study-level findings and limits: Persistence of many expanded lesional clones was seen in scalp and blood during tofacitinib. Affected lesional scalp, above all in alopecia totalis/universalis, was more clonal than normal scalp.

This CDR3 spans 14 amino acids. Per the germline V gene, CDR1 is SGHAT and CDR2 is FQNNGV. V shed 5 bases and J shed 4 bases, with 14 bases lying between them. cDNA reverse transcribed from extracted RNA served as the sequencing template. The assay was immunoSEQ multiplex PCR, and TCRdb's table has in-frame clones only and misses some. The sample holds about 160,000 clones, just over 65% seen once. Treatment: oral pan-JAK inhibitor, 5-10 mg twice daily. Alopecia areata patients gave lesional scalp punch biopsies and peripheral blood samples. The specimen was CD4+ T cells sorted from blood, collected at week 4, from a patient treated with tofacitinib. The clonotype was recovered from a human donor with alopecia areata. This chain uses TRBV11-2 with TRBJ2-5; D is possibly TRBD2 (6 bases). As DNA, the CDR3 is TGTGCCAGCAGCCCCGGGACTTACAGAGAGACCCAGTACTTC. Protein: CASSPGTYRETQYF.